These 19 T cell receptor beta chains share one sample of origin, sequenced in a study of blood T cell repertoires in COVID-19. Produced via immunoSEQ multiplex PCR; TCRdb's table is partial and in-frame only. This table holds a few hundred thousand clones, around 89% found once. Sequenced material: PBMCs or T cells enriched from blood (not recorded which). The source is a woman in her twenties or thirties who had recovered from COVID-19.

This chain links TRBV2 with TRBJ1-1; possibly TRBD1 for D (5 bases). Between the trimmed V and J ends, which lost 3 bases and 3 bases, there was a span of 8 bases. This CDR3 has 13 residues. Germline assignment: CDR1 SNHLY and CDR2 FYNNEI. CDR3 in DNA: TGTGCCAGCAGTGAGTCCAGGGACACTGAAGCTTTCTTT. It codes for CASSESRDTEAFF.

J is TRBJ1-6 and V is TRBV28; possibly TRBD1 for D (5 bases). V lost 3 bases and J 0 bases, leaving 15 bases between the germline ends. Per germline, CDR1 MDHEN and CDR2 SYDVKM. The CDR3 loop spans 18 amino acids. The DNA for the CDR3 is TGTGCCAGCAGTTTCCCGCAGGGTATAAGCTCCTATAATTCACCCCTCCACTTT. As protein: CASSFPQGISSYNSPLHF.

The chain has TRBV19 and TRBJ1-2; D not resolved. The germline V gene encodes CDR1 LNHDA and CDR2 SQIVND (reference sequence). V lost 2 bases and J 2 bases, leaving 12 bases between the germline ends. The length of the CDR3 is 15 residues. CDR3 sequence reads: CASSINFRENYGYTF. The CDR3 DNA reads as TGTGCCAGTAGTATAAATTTTAGGGAGAACTATGGCTACACCTTC.

This chain joins TRBV6-5 and TRBJ2-5; D ambiguous. The CDR3 is 13 amino acids. The germline CDR1 and CDR2 sequences are MNHEY and SVGAGI. Trimming took off 2 bases at V and 2 bases at J, with 6 bases between the two ends. The CDR3: CASSYQSQETQYF. CDR3 in DNA: TGTGCCAGCAGTTACCAGTCTCAAGAGACCCAGTACTTC.

This clone was counted between two and nine times. This chain links TRBV7-2 with TRBJ1-1, with D perhaps TRBD1 (5 bases). The CDR3 runs 19 residues. Per the germline V gene, CDR1 is SGHTA and CDR2 is FQGNSA. V was pared by 5 bases and J by 1 base, with 26 bases between. The DNA of the CDR3 is TGTGCCAGCAGCCTAGACTATGTAGGGACTAAGGGCTGGAACACTGAAGCTTTCTTT. This translates into CASSLDYVGTKGWNTEAFF. The full variable domain, in which reference TRBV7-2 and TRBJ1-1 provide the parts outside the CDR3, is GAGVSQSPSNKVTEKGKDVELRCDPISGHTALYWYRQSLGQGLEFLIYFQGNSAPDKSGLPSDRFSAERTGGSVSTLTIQRTQQEDSAVYLCASSLDYVGTKGWNTEAFFGQGTRLTVV.

The chain has TRBV6-2 or TRBV6-3 and TRBJ1-2, with 8 bases fitting TRBD1. Trimming removed 5 bases from V and 0 bases from J; junction bases left unmatched: 5. Germline CDR1 MNHEY, CDR2 SVGEGT. This CDR3 is built from 15 residues. CDR3 bases: TGTGCCAGCAGTAAAGACAGGGGAGCTAACTATGGCTACACCTTC. This codes for CASSKDRGANYGYTF.

The V and J genes are TRBV7-3 and TRBJ1-1, with D possibly matching TRBD1 (5 bases). Deletions cut 3 bases from V and 3 bases from J, with 8 bases between. CDR1 SGHTA and CDR2 FQGTGA come from the germline V gene. The CDR3 extends over 13 amino acids. The CDR3 spells CASSFMTDTEAFF. The CDR3 coding sequence is TGTGCCAGCAGCTTCATGACAGACACTGAAGCTTTCTTT.

The chain combines TRBV27 with TRBJ2-7; 10 positions match TRBD2. J lost 4 bases, V lost 7 bases, and 10 bases had no gene match. The CDR3 covers 15 residues. Germline V gene lookup returns CDR1 MNHEY and CDR2 SMNVEV (reference sequence). DNA for the CDR3: TGTGCCAGCAACCCGGGACTAGCGCTCTGGTACGAGCAGTACTTC. Amino acid sequence: CASNPGLALWYEQYF.

The chain links TRBV5-1 to TRBJ2-1, with 9 bases fitting TRBD2. The CDR3 consists of 18 residues. V shed 4 bases, J shed 6 bases, and the junction held 17 bases outside the gene matches. The germline CDR1 and CDR2 sequences are SGHRS and YFSETQ. The CDR3: CASSKSLRGRADFNEQFF. DNA of the CDR3: TGCGCCAGCAGCAAGAGCCTGCGCGGGAGGGCTGACTTCAATGAGCAGTTCTTC. The entire variable domain, with the rest obtained from reference TRBV5-1 and TRBJ2-1, is as follows: KAGVTQTPRYLIKTRGQQVTLSCSPISGHRSVSWYQQTPGQGLQFLFEYFSETQRNKGNFPGRFSGRQFSNSRSEMNVSTLELGDSALYLCASSKSLRGRADFNEQFFGPGTRLTVL.

The chain couples TRBV27 to TRBJ1-4; 9 bases are shared with TRBD1. Trimming cost V 6 bases and J 2 bases; bases outside gene matches: 10. Germline V gene lookup returns CDR1 MNHEY and CDR2 SMNVEV (reference sequence). The CDR3 spans 17 residues. CDR3 protein: CASRFGQGINTNEKLFF. The CDR3 DNA sequence: TGTGCCAGCAGATTTGGACAGGGGATAAATACTAATGAAAAACTGTTTTTT.

This clone has more than one count but fewer than ten. This chain uses TRBV27 with TRBJ1-2; 9 bases align to TRBD1. The germline V gene has CDR1 MNHEY and CDR2 SMNVEV (reference sequence). The CDR3 spans 15 residues. V lost 7 bases and J lost 3; bases outside the gene matches: 9. In DNA form, the CDR3 reads TGTGCCAGCACTTCCCGGACAGGGGTAGACTATGGCTACACCTTC. It yields the protein CASTSRTGVDYGYTF.

This chain links TRBV4-1 with TRBJ1-1; D is perhaps TRBD1 (6 bases). The V gene's germline CDR1 is MGHRA and CDR2 YSYEKL. The CDR3 has 19 residues. With 1 base removed from V and 3 bases from J, the gap between germline ends came to 24 bases. The CDR3 loop is CASSQAPPESRGGDTEAFF. The CDR3 DNA reads as TGCGCCAGCAGCCAAGCTCCCCCGGAATCGAGGGGGGGCGACACTGAAGCTTTCTTT.

This chain joins TRBV6-5 and TRBJ2-5, with 9 bases fitting TRBD1. In germline, CDR1 is MNHEY, CDR2 SVGAGI. Trimming at V came to 7 bases and at J to 5 bases, leaving 11 bases not matched to a gene. CDR3 length equals 15 residues. DNA for the CDR3: TGTGCCAGCAAGCCAAGGACAGGGGCCATGGAGACCCAGTACTTC. Translating it yields CASKPRTGAMETQYF.

The chain couples TRBV5-1 to TRBJ1-6, with 8 positions matching TRBD1. The CDR3 has 17 residues. J lost 10 bases, V lost 0 bases, and 12 bases had no gene match. Germline V gene lookup returns CDR1 SGHRS and CDR2 YFSETQ. The CDR3 spells CASSLESPGGAGSPLHF. The CDR3 DNA reads TGCGCCAGCAGCTTGGAATCCCCAGGGGGCGCAGGGTCACCCCTCCACTTT.

This chain uses TRBV28 with TRBJ1-1; no clear D. Germline lookup yields CDR1 MDHEN and CDR2 SYDVKM. The CDR3 length is 13 residues. Trimming cost V 1 base and J 0 bases, with 3 bases left between them. CDR3 residues: CASSLFMNTEAFF. The CDR3 nucleotides read TGTGCCAGCAGTTTATTCATGAACACTGAAGCTTTCTTT. Filled out from reference TRBV28 and TRBJ1-1, the complete variable domain reads DVKVTQSSRYLVKRTGEKVFLECVQDMDHENMFWYRQDPGLGLRLIYFSYDVKMKEKGDIPEGYSVSREKKERFSLILESASTNQTSMYLCASSLFMNTEAFFGQGTRLTVV.

This clone was recorded only once. The J gene is TRBJ2-7, the V gene TRBV5-1; D is perhaps TRBD2 (5 bases). The CDR3 is made up of 13 amino acids. Germline lookup yields CDR1 SGHRS and CDR2 YFSETQ. Deletions cut 4 bases from V and 9 bases from J, with 17 bases between. The CDR3 sequence is CASSPSEGTMQYF. For the CDR3, the DNA is TGCGCCAGCAGCCCGAGTGAGGGTACGATGCAGTACTTC. The full variable domain, in which reference TRBV5-1 and TRBJ2-7 provide the parts outside the CDR3, is KAGVTQTPRYLIKTRGQQVTLSCSPISGHRSVSWYQQTPGQGLQFLFEYFSETQRNKGNFPGRFSGRQFSNSRSEMNVSTLELGDSALYLCASSPSEGTMQYFGPGTRLTVT.

This clone has a handful of counts. The chain employs TRBV2 and TRBJ2-1, with TRBD2 matching 9 bases. CDR1 is SNHLY, CDR2 FYNNEI, per germline. J was trimmed by 6 bases and V by 6 bases; bases with no gene match: 12. This CDR3 spans 16 amino acids. This CDR3 reads CASRKAPAGGINEQFF. CDR3 DNA sequence: TGTGCCAGCAGGAAGGCCCCAGCGGGAGGTATCAATGAGCAGTTCTTC.

V is TRBV18 and J is TRBJ2-2; 8 bases are shared with TRBD2. V shed 4 bases and J 0 bases; nucleotides not matched to a gene: 4. Per germline, CDR1 KGHSH and CDR2 LQKENI. There are 16 residues in the CDR3. The CDR3 coding sequence is TGTGCCAGCTCACAGGGAGCGGGAGCGAACACCGGGGAGCTGTTTTTT. Translated: CASSQGAGANTGELFF.

The chain links TRBV20-1 to TRBJ1-1, with 10 nucleotides matching TRBD1. The CDR3 covers 11 residues. The germline CDR1 and CDR2 sequences are DFQATT and SNEGSKA (reference sequence). The V gene end was trimmed by 3 bases and the J gene end by 10 bases; junction bases not matched to a gene: 2. The CDR3 region is CSARRDRGAFF. The CDR3 DNA sequence: TGCAGTGCTAGGAGGGACAGGGGAGCTTTCTTT.